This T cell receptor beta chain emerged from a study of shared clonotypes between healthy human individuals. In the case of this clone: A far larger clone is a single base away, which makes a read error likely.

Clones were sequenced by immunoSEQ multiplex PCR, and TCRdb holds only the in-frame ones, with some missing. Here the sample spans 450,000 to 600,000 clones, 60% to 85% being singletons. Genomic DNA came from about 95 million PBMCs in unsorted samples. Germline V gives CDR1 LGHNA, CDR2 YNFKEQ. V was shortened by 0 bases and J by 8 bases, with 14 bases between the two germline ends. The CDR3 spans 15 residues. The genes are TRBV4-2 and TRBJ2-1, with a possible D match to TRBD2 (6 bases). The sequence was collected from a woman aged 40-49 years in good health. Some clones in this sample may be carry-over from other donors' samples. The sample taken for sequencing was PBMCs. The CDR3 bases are TGTGCCAGCAGCCAAGAGAGAGGGAGGAGTGATGAGCAGTTCTTC. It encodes CASSQERGRSDEQFF.